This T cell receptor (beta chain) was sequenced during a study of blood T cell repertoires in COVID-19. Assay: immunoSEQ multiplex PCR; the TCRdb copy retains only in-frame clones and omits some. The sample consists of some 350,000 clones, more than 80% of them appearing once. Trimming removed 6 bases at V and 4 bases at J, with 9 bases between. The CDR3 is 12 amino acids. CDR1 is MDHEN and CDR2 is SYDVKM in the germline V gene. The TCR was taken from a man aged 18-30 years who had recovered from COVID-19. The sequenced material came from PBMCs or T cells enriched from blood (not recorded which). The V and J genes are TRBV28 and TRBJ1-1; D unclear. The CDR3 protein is CASSLPITEAFF. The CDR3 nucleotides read TGTGCCAGCAGCCTACCGATCACTGAAGCTTTCTTT.